Listed here is a single T cell receptor beta chain. These data are taken from a study of blood T cell repertoires in COVID-19. The CDR3 spans 14 residues. V dropped 4 bases and J dropped 2 bases, with 11 bases sitting between them. Germline V gene data show CDR1 as MNHEY and CDR2 as SMNVEV (reference sequence). TCRdb keeps only in-frame clones here, not all; method: immunoSEQ multiplex PCR. The sample holds 85,000 to 130,000 clones; just over 85% are singletons and the top ten take less than 3.5%. Residents of about 25 US areas, aged roughly 18 to 89 years, made up the participants. The study assigned cohorts using participant-reported clinical history.

Input material: PBMCs or T cells enriched from blood (not recorded which). This TCR derives from a woman aged 50 to 60 who had recovered from COVID-19. J is TRBJ2-5 and V is TRBV27, with a possible D match to TRBD2 (5 bases). CDR3 coding DNA: TGTGCCAGCAGTTCGGGGAACACTCAAGAGACCCAGTACTTC. Encoded protein: CASSSGNTQETQYF.